This is a list of T cell receptor beta chains from one sample in a study of shared clonotypes between healthy human individuals. Clones were read by immunoSEQ multiplex PCR, and TCRdb kept only the in-frame ones, dropping some. The sample has millions of clones; about 95% are singletons. The sample was naive CD4+ T cells sorted from blood. All receptors derive from a man between 18 and 29 years old in good health. CDR3s include the opening cysteine and the closing phenylalanine or tryptophan. D genes are given only for firm matches. The size field is filled for only some rows; it gives once, few, many or a size class.

v_call	j_call	d_call	clone_size	cdr3_nt	cdr3_aa
TRBV7-2	TRBJ1-2	TRBD1	-	TGTGCCAGCAGCTTATCTATCTCACAGGGGAAAGTCAATGGCTACACCTTC	CASSLSISQGKVNGYTF
TRBV18	TRBJ2-7	-	-	TGTGCCAGCTCACCACCGCTAGGACTCTACGAGCAGTACTTC	CASSPPLGLYEQYF
TRBV9	TRBJ1-3	-	-	TGTGCCAGCAGCTTAGACGTGCAGTCCCTCGGATCTGGAAACACCATATATTTT	CASSLDVQSLGSGNTIYF
TRBV4-3	TRBJ2-1	TRBD2	-	TGCGCCAGCAGCCAAGCTTCGGGACTAGCGGGAGGCGATGAGCAGTTCTTC	CASSQASGLAGGDEQFF
TRBV2	TRBJ1-2	-	-	TGTGCCGGCTCTAACCAAGGCTATGGCTACACCTTC	CAGSNQGYGYTF
TRBV28	TRBJ1-5	-	-	TGTGCCAGCAGTTTTACAGGGAGTCAGCCCCAGCATTTT	CASSFTGSQPQHF
TRBV5-6	TRBJ1-2	-	-	TGTGCCAGCAGACTCAGGGGCGGGGTATATGGCTACACCTTC	CASRLRGGVYGYTF
TRBV12-5	TRBJ1-5	-	-	TGTGCTAGTGGTGTGGGGGGCGGCAATCAGCCCCAGCATTTT	CASGVGGGNQPQHF
TRBV11-2	TRBJ2-1	TRBD2	-	TGTGCCAGCAGCTTAGCACTAGCGAGCAATGAGCAGTTCTTC	CASSLALASNEQFF
TRBV6-6	TRBJ1-6	-	-	TGTGCCAGCAGTTACTTCGGGGAGGGGGGAGGTTCACCCCTCCACTTT	CASSYFGEGGGSPLHF
TRBV25-1	TRBJ2-5	TRBD2	-	TGTGCCAGCAGTGAGACTAGCGGGGCACAAGAGACCCAGTACTTC	CASSETSGAQETQYF
TRBV5-4	TRBJ2-7	-	-	TGTGCCAGCAGCTTGGCCGGGTCCTCCTACGAGCAGTACTTC	CASSLAGSSYEQYF
TRBV6-1	TRBJ1-5	-	-	TGTGCCAGCAGTGAAAGGACGGGGGCTCTTAGCAATCAGCCCCAGCATTTT	CASSERTGALSNQPQHF
TRBV6-1	TRBJ2-1	-	-	TGTGCCAGCAGTCCGAGGAATGAGCAGTTCTTC	CASSPRNEQFF
TRBV7-8	TRBJ2-7	-	-	TGTGCCAGCAGCTTACACGAGGGGAAGTTCTACGAGCAGTACTTC	CASSLHEGKFYEQYF
TRBV6-1	TRBJ2-2	-	-	TGTGCCAGCAGTGATTGGTTAACCGGGGAGCTGTTTTTT	CASSDWLTGELFF
TRBV6-1	TRBJ2-7	-	-	TGTGCCAGCAGTGAGAAACACAGGGCTCTAGTACACGAGCAGTACTTC	CASSEKHRALVHEQYF
TRBV30	TRBJ1-2	-	few	TGTGCCTGGATCCCACTGACTGGGTATGGCTACACCTTC	CAWIPLTGYGYTF
TRBV2	TRBJ2-4	-	-	TGTGCCAGCAGTGAAGAAAAAAACATTCAGTACTTC	CASSEEKNIQYF
TRBV27	TRBJ2-1	TRBD2	-	TGTGCCAGCAGTTTAACGATGGGACTAGCCCCAAAGGATGAGCAGTTCTTC	CASSLTMGLAPKDEQFF
TRBV7-2	TRBJ1-1	-	-	TGTGCCAGCAGCTTACAAGGAGGCACTGAAGCTTTCTTT	CASSLQGGTEAFF
TRBV30	TRBJ1-5	TRBD1	-	TGTGCCTGGAGTGTAATGGGACAGACCAATCAGCCCCAGCATTTT	CAWSVMGQTNQPQHF
TRBV7-2	TRBJ2-3	TRBD2	-	TGTGCCAGCAGCTTAGCTAGCGGGGGGACAGATACGCAGTATTTT	CASSLASGGTDTQYF
TRBV19	TRBJ1-5	-	-	TGTGCCAGTAGTACTGCGGACGGGTATCAGCCCCAGCATTTT	CASSTADGYQPQHF
TRBV19	TRBJ2-7	TRBD1	-	TGTGCCAGTAGTGACCGGACAGGGTTCGAGCAGTACTTC	CASSDRTGFEQYF
TRBV10-3	TRBJ2-5	-	once	TGTGCCATCAGCTTTGGACAGCAAGAGACCCAGTACTTC	CAISFGQQETQYF
TRBV4-1	TRBJ1-2	-	once	TGCGCCAGCAGCCTAAGGGGGGATATTTATGGCTACACCTTC	CASSLRGDIYGYTF
TRBV7-9	TRBJ1-6	-	-	TGTGCCAGCAGCTTAGGGGGGCTGTATTCACCCCTCCACTTT	CASSLGGLYSPLHF
TRBV7-8	TRBJ1-2	-	-	TGTGCCAGCAGCTTAGGGGCTGGGAGCTATGGCTACACCTTC	CASSLGAGSYGYTF
TRBV2	TRBJ1-5	-	-	TGTGCCAGCAGTGGTTCAGTATGGGGCAATCAGCCCCAGCATTTT	CASSGSVWGNQPQHF